This TCR beta chain was identified during a study of metastatic and nonmetastatic thyroid tumors. Study context: Repertoires of blood and of tissue (tumor or nodule) from malignant and benign thyroid patients were compared.

Thyroid surgery took place with no prior treatment in any patient. Study processing details: Building a distant-metastasis classifier for papillary thyroid cancer drew on CDR3 differences across clinicopathological groups. TCRdb re-called the PCR reads via MiXCR. For this entry, the V and J calls and clone size follow TCRdb and not the study's own pipeline. The data show 25,000 to 35,000 clones, 25% to 35% seen once. CDR3 size: 15 residues. Looked up from germline, CDR1 is SGHAT and CDR2 is FQNNGV. V lost 1 base, J lost 6 bases, and 15 bases lay in between. The chain couples TRBV11-2 to TRBJ1-2; maybe TRBD1 (6 bases). This receptor was taken from a female donor with papillary thyroid cancer or a benign thyroid nodule (not recorded which). Some clones in this sample may be carry-over from other donors' samples. The specimen was blood. The CDR3 here is CASSLVQGGSHGYTF. CDR3 DNA sequence: TGTGCCAGCAGCTTAGTACAGGGTGGGTCTCATGGCTACACCTTC.